The 27 T cell receptor beta chains in this list originate from one sample, sequenced in a study of T-cell memory formation after mild COVID-19 (dated by TCRdb to the early 2020s). Library construction relied on 5' RACE. The sample was run on an Illumina NovaSeq 6000. The raw public data were reprocessed by TCRdb itself: fastp quality trimming at Q25, MiXCR clonotype calling, in-frame beta chains only. Duplicate CDR3 protein sequences are folded into a single record with the most common DNA and genes. Across this sample there are roughly 220,000 distinct CDR3 sequences, with over 9% seen only once. In total, the top ten clones hold 3.5% to 4% of the sample. The sequenced sample consisted of PBMCs or a T cell subset sorted from them (not recorded which). The receptors shown here come from a man aged 18-30 years who had mild COVID-19 (a few samples of this study predate the infection). The sample titles of this study are shuffled in the database, so cell type and time point are left out; the donor was told from shared clones.

V gene TRBV28 combines with J gene TRBJ2-3; the D is unclear. CDR1 is MDHEN and CDR2 is SYDVKM in the germline V gene. The length of the CDR3 is 14 residues. V was trimmed by 2 bases and J by 1 base, leaving 7 bases between them. The CDR3 DNA sequence: TGTGCCAGCAGTTTAGTCGGGCGCACAGATACGCAGTATTTT. Protein: CASSLVGRTDTQYF.

The chain joins TRBV7-3 to TRBJ2-3; 9 nucleotides line up with TRBD2. The germline V gene has CDR1 SGHTA and CDR2 FQGTGA. The CDR3 is 16 residues long. After removal of 5 bases from V and 4 bases from J, the junction contained 10 bases not matched to a gene. The CDR3 coding sequence is TGTGCCAGCAGCCCAAGCAGCGGGGGGTATTCAGATACGCAGTATTTT. Translated: CASSPSSGGYSDTQYF.

The sample holds many counts of this clonotype. This chain links TRBV4-3 with TRBJ2-6; weak D call: TRBD1 (5 bases). The CDR3 spans 18 residues. Germline V lookup: CDR1 LGHNA, CDR2 YSLEER. The V gene lost 0 bases and the J gene lost 0 bases, with 12 bases spanning the gap. CDR3 protein: CASSQDARVLSGANVLTF. The CDR3 region has the DNA TGCGCCAGCAGCCAAGATGCCAGGGTGCTCTCTGGGGCCAACGTCCTGACTTTC.

This clonotype has only a few counts. V gene TRBV5-1 combines with J gene TRBJ2-2; D not resolved. The germline V gene encodes CDR1 SGHRS and CDR2 YFSETQ. This CDR3 is built from 16 residues. Trimming pared 2 bases from V and 1 base from J, leaving 12 bases between. The CDR3 reads CASSLSDSRNTGELFF. CDR3 in DNA: TGCGCCAGCAGCTTAAGCGATAGCCGGAACACCGGGGAGCTGTTTTTT. Filled out from reference TRBV5-1 and TRBJ2-2, the complete variable domain reads KAGVTQTPRYLIKTRGQQVTLSCSPISGHRSVSWYQQTPGQGLQFLFEYFSETQRNKGNFPGRFSGRQFSNSRSEMNVSTLELGDSALYLCASSLSDSRNTGELFFGEGSRLTVL.

This clonotype was seen a few times. CDR3 sequence: CATSPSDRRETQYF. Here the CDR3 DNA reads TGTGCCACCAGCCCCTCCGACAGGAGGGAGACCCAGTACTTC. This chain connects TRBV15 to TRBJ2-5; D might be TRBD1 (6 bases). This CDR3 contains 14 residues. CDR1 is LNHNV, CDR2 YYDKDF, per germline (reference sequence). With 5 bases removed from V and 5 bases from J, the gap between germline ends came to 15 bases.

Comments on this clonotype: An end of the junction does not agree with germline; a read error may underlie this. The chain links TRBV6-5 to TRBJ1-3; D might be TRBD1 (5 bases). CDR1 MNHEY and CDR2 SVGAGI come from the germline V gene. The CDR3 has 17 residues. For the CDR3, the DNA is TGTGCCAGCAGCCCTGCCGGACAAACCCTGTATGGTGGAAACACCATTTTT. It encodes CASSPAGQTLYGGNTIF.

In this sample, this clonotype turned up a few times. The chain couples TRBV20-1 to TRBJ1-4; D is ambiguous. In germline, CDR1 is DFQATT, CDR2 SNEGSKA (reference sequence). The CDR3 is made up of 15 amino acids. V was trimmed by 0 bases and J by 8 bases, leaving 16 bases between them. CDR3: CSARDRVEAGEKLFF. DNA of the CDR3: TGCAGTGCTAGAGATCGCGTAGAAGCCGGAGAAAAACTGTTTTTT.

This clonotype was counted only a few times. The chain employs TRBV27 and TRBJ2-5; TRBD2 might be the D (5 bases). The CDR3 spans 15 residues. V lost 5 bases to trimming and J lost 4 bases, with 17 bases between them. CDR1 and CDR2 (germline): MNHEY, SMNVEV (reference sequence). The CDR3 sequence is CASSDLSAGRETQYF. DNA of the CDR3: TGTGCCAGCAGTGATTTATCCGCGGGTCGAGAGACCCAGTACTTC.

Only a few counts were recorded for this clonotype. The chain is built from TRBV7-8 and TRBJ1-2; D is unresolved. V lost 2 bases to trimming and J lost 4 bases, with 11 bases between them. This CDR3 comprises 14 residues. CDR1 and CDR2 (germline): SGHVS, FQNEAQ. The chain's CDR3 is CASSLNTLAYGYTF. In DNA form, the CDR3 reads TGTGCCAGCAGCTTAAATACCCTCGCCTATGGCTACACCTTC.

There are a few counts of this clonotype. The CDR3 DNA sequence: TGCAGTGCACAGACAGCGGGGGACCGAACCGGGGAGCTGTTTTTT. It encodes CSAQTAGDRTGELFF. The chain has TRBV20-1 and TRBJ2-2, with TRBD2 matching 8 bases. CDR1 is DFQATT, CDR2 SNEGSKA, per germline (reference sequence). V was clipped by 6 bases and J by 5 bases; unmatched bases: 11. The length of the CDR3 is 15 residues.

The J gene is TRBJ2-5, the V gene TRBV5-1; 11 bases match TRBD2. Trimming cost V 4 bases and J 4 bases; bases outside gene matches: 9. Germline CDR1 SGHRS, CDR2 YFSETQ. CDR3 length: 16 amino acids. DNA for the CDR3: TGCGCCAGCAGCCCGGAAGTAGCGGGGGGGCCAGAGACCCAGTACTTC. Translating it yields CASSPEVAGGPETQYF. The variable domain in full, completed from reference TRBV5-1 and TRBJ2-5, reads KAGVTQTPRYLIKTRGQQVTLSCSPISGHRSVSWYQQTPGQGLQFLFEYFSETQRNKGNFPGRFSGRQFSNSRSEMNVSTLELGDSALYLCASSPEVAGGPETQYFGPGTRLLVL.

This clonotype appeared many times. V and J are TRBV10-2 and TRBJ2-3; 7 bases line up with TRBD1. This CDR3 is built from 17 residues. Per germline, CDR1 WSHSY and CDR2 SAAADI. V shed 2 bases, J shed 3 bases, and the junction held 11 bases outside the gene matches. This CDR3 is CASSEVYRTGATDTQYF. The CDR3 coding sequence is TGCGCCAGCAGTGAGGTTTACAGGACAGGAGCAACAGATACGCAGTATTTT.

The chain couples TRBV5-5 to TRBJ1-1, with D tentatively TRBD1 (5 bases). V lost 1 base, J lost 1 base, and 14 bases lay in between. The CDR3 loop spans 16 amino acids. Per the germline V gene, CDR1 is SGHKS and CDR2 is YYEKEE (reference sequence). The CDR3 bases are TGTGCCAGCAGCTTGTCTCTTTTCGACAGGAACACTGAAGCTTTCTTT. It encodes CASSLSLFDRNTEAFF.

This clonotype has a count of ten or more. The V gene is TRBV27, the J gene TRBJ1-5; unclear D gene. This CDR3 is built from 13 residues. V shed 5 bases and J shed 0 bases, with 5 bases lying between them. Germline CDR1 is MNHEY and CDR2 is SMNVEV (reference sequence). CDR3 DNA: TGTGCCAGCAGTCAAGATAGCAATCAGCCCCAGCATTTT. Protein product: CASSQDSNQPQHF.

This clonotype has at least ten counts. The V call is TRBV11-2, the J call TRBJ2-7, with 7 bases matching TRBD1. V lost 1 base, J lost 2 bases, and 5 bases stayed unmatched. Germline CDR1 and CDR2: SGHAT and FQNNGV. The CDR3 totals 15 residues. The CDR3 coding sequence is TGTGCCAGCAGCTTAGGCTCAGGGACAGCCTACGAGCAGTACGTC. Its translation is CASSLGSGTAYEQYV.

The chain has TRBV5-1 and TRBJ1-2, with a tentative D call TRBD1 (5 bases). The V end lost 4 bases, the J end lost 7 bases, and 20 bases lay between the germline ends. The CDR3 consists of 15 residues. Germline loops: CDR1 SGHRS, CDR2 YFSETQ. DNA of the CDR3: TGCGCCAGCAGCGGGATGGGGGGACGGGATAGTGGCTACACCTTC. Its translation is CASSGMGGRDSGYTF.

The sample holds many counts of this clonotype. The chain recombines TRBV3-1 with TRBJ2-3, with TRBD2 matching over 10 bases. This CDR3 spans 15 amino acids. Germline V gene lookup returns CDR1 LGHDT and CDR2 YNNKEL (reference sequence). J lost 2 bases, V lost 4 bases, and 3 bases had no gene match. CDR3 coding DNA: TGTGCCAGCAGCCCCACTAGCGGGGACACAGATACGCAGTATTTT. As protein: CASSPTSGDTDTQYF.

This clonotype was counted ten times or more. The V call is TRBV5-1, the J call TRBJ1-1, with TRBD1 as a possible D gene (6 bases). Germline-derived CDR1 and CDR2 are SGHRS and YFSETQ. V lost 4 bases and J lost 3, with 10 bases in between. The CDR3 spans 13 residues. In nucleotides, the CDR3 is TGCGCCAGCAGCCAGACAGGAGACACTGAAGCTTTCTTT. Its translation is CASSQTGDTEAFF.

This clonotype was found a few times. The CDR3 DNA reads TGTGCCAGCAGCTTATGGGAAACTGGAAACACCATATATTTT. It is translated as CASSLWETGNTIYF. The V call is TRBV7-9, the J call TRBJ1-3, with unresolved D. This CDR3 has 14 residues. The V gene's germline CDR1 is SEHNR and CDR2 FQNEAQ (reference sequence). V gave up 2 bases and J gave up 2 bases, with 7 bases separating them. Variable domain in full (rest from reference TRBV7-9 and TRBJ1-3): DTGVSQNPRHKITKRGQNVTFRCDPISEHNRLYWYRQTLGQGPEFLTYFQNEAQLEKSRLLSDRFSAERPKGSFSTLEIQRTEQGDSAMYLCASSLWETGNTIYFGEGSWLTVV.

This clonotype was detected many times. The chain recombines TRBV5-1 with TRBJ1-5; D is undetermined. The germline V gene encodes CDR1 SGHRS and CDR2 YFSETQ. CDR3 length: 14 amino acids. V was shortened by 1 base and J by 4 bases, with 9 bases between the two germline ends. The chain's CDR3 is CASSLLKGNQPQHF. DNA of the CDR3: TGCGCCAGCAGCTTGTTGAAGGGAAATCAGCCCCAGCATTTT.

In its sample, this clonotype was seen a few times. This sequence joins TRBV4-3 and TRBJ2-5; TRBD1 is a possible D gene (5 bases). The germline V and J ends were trimmed by 4 bases and 4 bases, with 16 bases remaining between them. CDR1 and CDR2 (germline): LGHNA, YSLEER. This CDR3 has 15 residues. The CDR3, as DNA: TGCGCCAGCAGCCGGAGCTCGAGCAGGGTAGAGACCCAGTACTTC. Protein sequence: CASSRSSSRVETQYF.

This clonotype was seen a few times. The rearrangement uses TRBV6-5 and TRBJ1-2; unclear D gene. CDR3 length: 15 residues. The germline gives CDR1 MNHEY, CDR2 SVGAGI. V lost 0 bases and J lost 4, with 12 bases in between. The CDR3 is CASSYSEGGSYGYTF. In DNA, the CDR3 is TGTGCCAGCAGTTACTCGGAGGGAGGGAGCTATGGCTACACCTTC.

The V and J genes are TRBV20-1 and TRBJ1-2, with unresolved D. The germline V gene has CDR1 DFQATT and CDR2 SNEGSKA (reference sequence). V lost 6 bases, J lost 3 bases, and 11 bases lay in between. This CDR3 spans 12 amino acids. DNA of the CDR3: TGCAGTGCCAGGTCTCCAGACTATGGCTACACCTTC. The encoded protein is CSARSPDYGYTF.

This clonotype appeared many times. This sequence joins TRBV12-3 or TRBV12-4 and TRBJ1-2; maybe TRBD1 (5 bases). Trimming removed 1 base at V and 6 bases at J, with 12 bases between. CDR3 size: 14 residues. CDR3 bases: TGTGCCAGCAGTTTAGTTTTGACAGTAAATGGCTACACCTTC. The encoded protein is CASSLVLTVNGYTF.

This clonotype was counted many times. The J gene is TRBJ1-2, the V gene TRBV4-3; D unresolved. Trimming removed 1 base from V and 5 bases from J, with 14 bases in between. The germline CDR1 and CDR2 sequences are LGHNA and YSLEER. CDR3 size: 15 residues. The CDR3 DNA sequence: TGCGCCAGCAGCCAAGGCCGAGGCCCGGGTTATGGCTACACCTTC. It codes for CASSQGRGPGYGYTF.

Concerning this clonotype itself: An end of the junction differs from the germline gene, which may be a read error. The V and J genes are TRBV12-3 or TRBV12-4 and TRBJ1-2, with a possible D match to TRBD1 (5 bases). This CDR3 comprises 13 residues. The CDR3 spells CASSLGRGPRGAF. CDR3 nucleotides: TGTGCCAGCAGTTTGGGGCGGGGCCCGCGAGGCGCCTTC.

This clonotype has a count of ten or more. This sequence joins TRBV5-1 and TRBJ1-3; tentatively, D is TRBD1 (5 bases). Trimming left V 4 bases short and J 4 bases short, with 12 bases between. CDR3 size: 14 residues. In germline, CDR1 is SGHRS, CDR2 YFSETQ. The CDR3 coding sequence is TGCGCCAGCAGCAGGGACTTCGTCGGAAACACCATATATTTT. This encodes CASSRDFVGNTIYF.